This T cell receptor (beta chain) was identified in a study of human T cells and chemical hapten exposure. Across the whole study: Small pooled library volume differences chiefly drove per-sample TCR yield variation.

Each cDNA molecule in the library carried unique molecular identifiers. From the RACE reads, TCRdb called clonotypes with MiXCR, one entry per CDR3 protein. Here the sample spans approximately 45,000 distinct CDR3 sequences, 3.5% to 4.5% being singletons. This clonotype was seen ten or more times. Trimming took off 2 bases at V and 1 base at J, with 12 bases between the two ends. CDR3 length: 16 residues. Time point indicated: healthy volunteer bleed at 2 weeks. Total RNA extraction was carried out from unfractionated whole blood. This rearrangement joins TRBV12-3 or TRBV12-4 to TRBJ2-1, with D possibly TRBD2 on 5 matching bases. The sequencing input was whole blood. The clonotype was recovered from a female donor in good health. Some clones in this sample may be carry-over from other donors' samples. CDR3 residues: CASSLFRGSSYNEQFF. CDR3 in DNA: TGTGCCAGCAGTTTATTCCGGGGAAGTTCCTACAATGAGCAGTTCTTC.